This paragraph reports one T cell receptor (beta chain). This record comes from a study of blood T cell repertoires in COVID-19. Study in general: The analysed material was cDNA or gDNA that came from T cells, B-cell-depleted T cells, or PBMCs.

In the original analysis: Researchers report that nucleated cell counts were estimated from reference gene primer amplification. Assay: immunoSEQ multiplex PCR; the TCRdb copy retains only in-frame clones and omits some. The V and J calls and clone size come from that table; D and trimming were worked out from the DNA. The sample includes about 340,000 clones, around 86% seen only once; the top ten take about 6.9%. The J segment lost 3 bases and the V segment lost 5 bases, leaving 9 bases of the junction unmatched. Germline V gene lookup returns CDR1 SGHTA and CDR2 FQGNSA. The CDR3 runs 15 residues. This sequence was found in a woman between 50 and 59 years old with COVID-19, enrolled during active disease. Sequenced material: peripheral blood. The genes are TRBV7-2 and TRBJ1-2; 7 bases map to TRBD1. The CDR3 protein is CASSPQGGVHYGYTF. The CDR3 nucleotides are TGTGCCAGCAGCCCCCAGGGGGGAGTCCACTATGGCTACACCTTC.